This T cell receptor (beta chain) was recovered during a study of post-analysis software for immune sequencing data. Overall study findings and caveats: In patients, about 5 TRBV segments were more frequent than in controls, with TRBV5-6, TRBV5-1 and TRBV20-1 among them.

Unique molecular identifiers were carried by the TCR beta cDNA libraries. MiXCR, run by TCRdb on the PCR reads, gives a single entry per CDR3 protein. The table records over 700,000 distinct CDR3 sequences, roughly 27% of them present only once. Germline V lookup: CDR1 SGHTA, CDR2 FQGNSA. The V segment lost 5 bases and the J segment 4 bases; nucleotides outside the gene matches: 5. The CDR3 sequence is 14 residues long. Only a few counts were recorded for this clonotype. Its antigen is undetermined. Sequenced sample: blood. V usage is TRBV7-2 and J usage is TRBJ1-5; 7 nucleotides match TRBD1. The source of this sequence is a girl aged 5-17 years with multiple sclerosis. The CDR3 region has the DNA TGTGCCAGCAGCCCTAGGGGGCAGAATCAGCCCCAGCATTTT. It translates to CASSPRGQNQPQHF.